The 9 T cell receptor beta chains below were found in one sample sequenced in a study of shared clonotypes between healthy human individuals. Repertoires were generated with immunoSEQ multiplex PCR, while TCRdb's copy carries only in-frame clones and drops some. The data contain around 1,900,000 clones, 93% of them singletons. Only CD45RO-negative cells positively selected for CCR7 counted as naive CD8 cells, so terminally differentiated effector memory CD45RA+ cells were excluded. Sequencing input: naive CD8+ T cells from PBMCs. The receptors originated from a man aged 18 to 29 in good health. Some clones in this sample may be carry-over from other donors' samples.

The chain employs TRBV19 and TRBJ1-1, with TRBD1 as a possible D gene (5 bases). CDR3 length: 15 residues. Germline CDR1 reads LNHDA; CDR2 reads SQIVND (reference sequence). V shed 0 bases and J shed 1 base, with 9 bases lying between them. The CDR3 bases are TGTGCCAGTAGTATAGAAGGGGTCCGGAACACTGAAGCTTTCTTT. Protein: CASSIEGVRNTEAFF.

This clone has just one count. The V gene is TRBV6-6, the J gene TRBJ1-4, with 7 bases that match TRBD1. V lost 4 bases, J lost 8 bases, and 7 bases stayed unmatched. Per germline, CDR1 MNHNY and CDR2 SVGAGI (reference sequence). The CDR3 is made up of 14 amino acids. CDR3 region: CASSLDRLQEKLFF. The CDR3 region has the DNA TGTGCCAGCAGTTTGGACAGGTTACAGGAAAAACTGTTTTTT.

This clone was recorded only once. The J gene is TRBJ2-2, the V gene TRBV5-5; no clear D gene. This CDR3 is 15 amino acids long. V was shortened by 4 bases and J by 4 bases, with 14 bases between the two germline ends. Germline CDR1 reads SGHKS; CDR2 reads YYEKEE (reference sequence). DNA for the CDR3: TGTGCCAGCAGCCATCCGGACGGAGTCACCGGGGAGCTGTTTTTT. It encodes CASSHPDGVTGELFF.

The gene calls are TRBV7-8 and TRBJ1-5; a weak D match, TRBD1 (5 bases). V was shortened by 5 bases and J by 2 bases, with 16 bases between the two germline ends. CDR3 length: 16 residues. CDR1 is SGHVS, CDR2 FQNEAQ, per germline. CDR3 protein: CASSQRSKGRNQPQHF. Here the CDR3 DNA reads TGTGCCAGCAGCCAACGATCCAAGGGGCGCAATCAGCCCCAGCATTTT.

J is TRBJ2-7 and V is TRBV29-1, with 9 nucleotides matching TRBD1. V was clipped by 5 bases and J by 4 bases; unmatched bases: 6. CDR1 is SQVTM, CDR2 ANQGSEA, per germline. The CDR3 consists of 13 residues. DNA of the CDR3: TGCAGCGTTAGCAGGGACAGGGTTTACGAGCAGTACTTC. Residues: CSVSRDRVYEQYF.

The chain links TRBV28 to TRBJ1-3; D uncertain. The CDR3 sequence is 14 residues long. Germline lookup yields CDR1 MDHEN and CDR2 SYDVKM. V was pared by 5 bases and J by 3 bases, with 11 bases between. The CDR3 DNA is TGTGCCAGCAGTCTACCCCAGCTTGGAAACACCATATATTTT. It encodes CASSLPQLGNTIYF.

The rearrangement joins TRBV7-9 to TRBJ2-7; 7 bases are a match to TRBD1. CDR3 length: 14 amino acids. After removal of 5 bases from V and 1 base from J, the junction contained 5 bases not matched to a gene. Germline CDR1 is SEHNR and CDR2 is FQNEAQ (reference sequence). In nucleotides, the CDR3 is TGTGCCAGCAGCCCTAAGACAGGGTCCTACGAGCAGTACTTC. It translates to CASSPKTGSYEQYF.

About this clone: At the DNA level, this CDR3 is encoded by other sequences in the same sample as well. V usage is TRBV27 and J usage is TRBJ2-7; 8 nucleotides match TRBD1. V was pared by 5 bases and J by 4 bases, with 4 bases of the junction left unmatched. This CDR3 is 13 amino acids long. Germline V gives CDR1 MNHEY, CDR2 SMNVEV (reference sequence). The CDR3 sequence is CASSVRQGYEQYF. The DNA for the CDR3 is TGTGCCAGCAGTGTGAGACAGGGGTACGAGCAGTACTTC.

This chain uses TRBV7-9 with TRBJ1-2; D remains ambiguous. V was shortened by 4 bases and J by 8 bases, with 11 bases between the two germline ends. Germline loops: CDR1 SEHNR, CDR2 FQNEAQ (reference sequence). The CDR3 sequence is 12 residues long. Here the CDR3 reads CASSSTPQGYTF. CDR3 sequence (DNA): TGTGCCAGCAGCTCCACGCCGCAGGGCTACACCTTC.